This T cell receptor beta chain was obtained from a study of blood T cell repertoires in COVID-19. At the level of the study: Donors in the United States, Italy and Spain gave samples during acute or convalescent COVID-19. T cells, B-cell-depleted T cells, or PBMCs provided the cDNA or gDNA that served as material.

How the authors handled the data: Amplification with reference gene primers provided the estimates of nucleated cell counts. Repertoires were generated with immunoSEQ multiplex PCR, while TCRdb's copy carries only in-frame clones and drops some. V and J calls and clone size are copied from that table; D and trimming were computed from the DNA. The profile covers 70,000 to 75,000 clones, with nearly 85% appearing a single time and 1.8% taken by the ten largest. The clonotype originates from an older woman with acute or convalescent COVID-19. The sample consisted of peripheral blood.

Here the CDR3 DNA reads TGTGCCAGCGATCCCAACGGACAGATTAACTATGGCTACACCTTC. It yields the protein CASDPNGQINYGYTF. The V gene is TRBV18, the J gene TRBJ1-2, with D perhaps TRBD1 (6 bases). CDR3 length: 15 amino acids. Trimming removed 8 bases from V and 1 base from J, with 17 bases in between. Per germline, CDR1 KGHSH and CDR2 LQKENI.